The clone carrying this TCR beta chain was recorded many times. Its antigen is undetermined. One entry per CDR3 protein, called by TCRdb with MiXCR from the 5' RACE reads. The sample carries 200,000 to 300,000 distinct CDR3 sequences, over 6.5% recorded once. The record originates from a study of T cells after yellow fever vaccination. Whole-study findings and limits: Clonotypes shared by both compartments, CD4 and CD8, made up a small share.

This CDR3 region has 12 residues. The germline V gene encodes CDR1 MDHEN and CDR2 SYDVKM. The V gene lost 2 bases and the J gene lost 2 bases, with 4 bases spanning the gap. This TCR was recovered from a man aged 25 to 40 who received the YFV17D yellow fever vaccine. The rearrangement uses TRBV28 and TRBJ2-7; D call uncertain. Sequenced here: CD4+ T cells sorted from PBMCs, sampled on the day of the yellow fever booster vaccination. The CDR3, as DNA: TGTGCCAGCAGTTTACCAGCCTACGAGCAGTACTTC. Translation: CASSLPAYEQYF.